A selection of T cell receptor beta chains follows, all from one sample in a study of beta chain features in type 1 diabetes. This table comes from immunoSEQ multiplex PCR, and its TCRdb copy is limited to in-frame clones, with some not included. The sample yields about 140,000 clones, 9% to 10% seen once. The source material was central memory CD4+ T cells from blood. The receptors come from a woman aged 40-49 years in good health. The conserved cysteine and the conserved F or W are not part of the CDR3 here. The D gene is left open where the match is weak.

CDR3 protein: ASSLVQGSTSYEQY; V gene: TRBV13; J gene: -; D gene: TRBD1
CDR3 protein: ASSLGTRGGLGETQY; V gene: TRBV11-2; J gene: TRBJ2-5; D gene: TRBD2
CDR3 protein: ASSSRQGRDEQY; V gene: TRBV6-5; J gene: TRBJ2-7; D gene: TRBD1
CDR3 protein: ASSLDGQLRWSSYEQY; V gene: TRBV11-1; J gene: TRBJ2-7; D gene: -
CDR3 protein: ASSGQNIQY; V gene: TRBV2; J gene: TRBJ2-4; D gene: -
CDR3 protein: ASSLEGRKTQY; V gene: TRBV5-6; J gene: TRBJ2-5; D gene: -
CDR3 protein: SARRPSEQY; V gene: TRBV20-1; J gene: TRBJ2-7; D gene: -
CDR3 protein: ASIKAGGINYGYT; V gene: TRBV2; J gene: TRBJ1-2; D gene: TRBD1
CDR3 protein: ASSPSGQGNQPQH; V gene: TRBV18; J gene: TRBJ1-5; D gene: TRBD1
CDR3 protein: ASSLGTLARNTEAF; V gene: TRBV14; J gene: TRBJ1-1; D gene: -
CDR3 protein: AEDPPGESNSPLH; V gene: TRBV10-3; J gene: TRBJ1-6; D gene: -
CDR3 protein: ASSQDQGTYEQY; V gene: TRBV4-1; J gene: -; D gene: -
CDR3 protein: ASSFPSPRGAGPDTQY; V gene: TRBV7-2; J gene: TRBJ2-3; D gene: -
CDR3 protein: ASSPTGVATNEKLF; V gene: TRBV7-9; J gene: TRBJ1-4; D gene: -
CDR3 protein: ASSSYTGELF; V gene: TRBV6-5; J gene: TRBJ2-2; D gene: -
CDR3 protein: ASSVGGDRAAYEQY; V gene: TRBV9; J gene: TRBJ2-7; D gene: TRBD1
CDR3 protein: ASSVTGSNQPQH; V gene: TRBV10-1; J gene: TRBJ1-5; D gene: -
CDR3 protein: ASSPSSSYNSPLH; V gene: TRBV18; J gene: TRBJ1-6; D gene: -
CDR3 protein: ASSLSSLAGGNTDTQY; V gene: TRBV5-1; J gene: TRBJ2-3; D gene: TRBD2
CDR3 protein: ASGRDEQF; V gene: TRBV28; J gene: TRBJ2-1; D gene: -
CDR3 protein: ASSFRQGEGTLH; V gene: TRBV13; J gene: TRBJ1-6; D gene: TRBD1
CDR3 protein: ASSLIQSGAAYEQY; V gene: TRBV5-1; J gene: TRBJ2-7; D gene: -
CDR3 protein: ASSPRLSSYNEQF; V gene: TRBV14; J gene: TRBJ2-1; D gene: -